This T cell receptor beta chain was sequenced during a study of T cells expressing NK-cell markers. Across the whole study: Sorted CD3+CD56+NKG2C+, CD3+CD56+NKG2C- and CD3+CD56-NKG2C+ T cells provided the TCR beta repertoires. Out of eight donors sequenced, seven tested HCMV-seropositive and the remaining one seronegative.

Findings of the study overall: In a group of roughly 6 donors, dominant NKG2C+ clonotypes represented roughly 1.0-7.0% of CD8+ T cells.

As regards this clonotype: Its specificity is not known.

TCRdb reprocessed the 5' RACE reads and stores each CDR3 protein as one record, lacking DNA. Its listing shows about 260,000 distinct CDR3 sequences. Germline loops: CDR1 SGHTA, CDR2 FQGTGA. CDR3 length equals 13 residues. The sequence derives from a woman between 18 and 69 years old in good health. The genes are TRBV7-3 and TRBJ1-1. The specimen sequenced was blood T cells: a sorted CD56 or NKG2C T cell subset, CD4+ or CD8+ T cells, or bulk PBMC T cells (not recorded which). This CDR3 is CASSLYVNTEAFF.